This T cell receptor (beta chain) was found in a study of identical twins. A few counts support this clonotype. TCRdb redid the calling of the 5' RACE reads with MiXCR, one entry per CDR3 protein. The sample lists under 1 million distinct CDR3 sequences; roughly an eighth were seen once. From germline, CDR1 is MDHEN and CDR2 SYDVKM. V was clipped by 4 bases and J by 5 bases; unmatched bases: 8. CDR3 length: 15 amino acids. The sample also formed part of further work on yellow fever vaccine responses in identical twins.

Input material: PBMCs. V gene TRBV28 combines with J gene TRBJ2-7; 10 nucleotides line up with TRBD1. This TCR came from a woman aged 18 to 35 in good health. The CDR3 reads CASSSLTGGADEQYF. The CDR3 region has the DNA TGTGCCAGCAGTTCCTTGACAGGGGGCGCGGACGAGCAGTACTTC.